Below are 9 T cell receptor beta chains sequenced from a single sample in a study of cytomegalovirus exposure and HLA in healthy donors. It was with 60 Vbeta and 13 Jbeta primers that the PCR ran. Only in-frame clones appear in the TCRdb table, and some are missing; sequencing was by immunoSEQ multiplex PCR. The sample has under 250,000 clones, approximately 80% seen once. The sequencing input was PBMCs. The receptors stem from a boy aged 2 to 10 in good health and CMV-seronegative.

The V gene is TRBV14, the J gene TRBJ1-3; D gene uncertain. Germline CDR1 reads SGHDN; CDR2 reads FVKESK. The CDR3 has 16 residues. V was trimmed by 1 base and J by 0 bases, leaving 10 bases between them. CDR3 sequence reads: CASSQVWRDSGNTIYF. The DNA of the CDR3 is TGTGCCAGCAGCCAAGTTTGGCGGGACTCTGGAAACACCATATATTTT.

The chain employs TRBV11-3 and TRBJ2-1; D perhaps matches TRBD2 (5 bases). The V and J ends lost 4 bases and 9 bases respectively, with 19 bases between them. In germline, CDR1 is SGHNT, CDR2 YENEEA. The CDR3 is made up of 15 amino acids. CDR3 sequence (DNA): TGTGCCAGCAGCTCCCACTCTAGCCCACGGGGTGAGCAGTTCTTC. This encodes CASSSHSSPRGEQFF.

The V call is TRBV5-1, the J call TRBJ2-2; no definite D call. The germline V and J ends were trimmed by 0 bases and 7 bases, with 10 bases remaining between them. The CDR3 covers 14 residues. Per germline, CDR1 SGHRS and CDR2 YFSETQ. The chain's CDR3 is CASSLAAVNGELFF. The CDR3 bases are TGCGCCAGCAGCTTGGCCGCAGTTAACGGGGAGCTGTTTTTT.

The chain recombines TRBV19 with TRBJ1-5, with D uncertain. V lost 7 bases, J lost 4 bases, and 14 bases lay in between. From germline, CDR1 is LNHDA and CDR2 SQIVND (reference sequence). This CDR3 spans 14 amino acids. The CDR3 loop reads CASTRGQHNQPQHF. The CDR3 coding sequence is TGTGCCAGTACCCGAGGGCAGCATAATCAGCCCCAGCATTTT. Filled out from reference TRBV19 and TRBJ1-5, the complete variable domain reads DGGITQSPKYLFRKEGQNVTLSCEQNLNHDAMYWYRQDPGQGLRLIYYSQIVNDFQKGDIAEGYSVSREKKESFPLTVTSAQKNPTAFYLCASTRGQHNQPQHFGDGTRLSIL.

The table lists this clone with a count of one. Here the CDR3 reads CASSLLTTFPYGYTF. In DNA form, the CDR3 reads TGTGCCAGCAGTTTATTGACAACCTTCCCTTACGGCTACACCTTC. This chain joins TRBV27 and TRBJ1-2; D gene uncertain. With 1 base removed from V and 8 bases from J, the gap between germline ends came to 17 bases. CDR1 is MNHEY and CDR2 is SMNVEV in the germline V gene (reference sequence). The CDR3 consists of 15 residues.

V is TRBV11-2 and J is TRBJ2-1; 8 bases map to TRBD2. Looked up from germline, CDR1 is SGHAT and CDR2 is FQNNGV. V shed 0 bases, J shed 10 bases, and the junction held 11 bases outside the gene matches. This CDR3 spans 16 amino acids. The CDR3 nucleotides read TGTGCCAGCAGCTTAGATAAGCGGGAGAGGAGGGGGGAGCAGTTCTTC. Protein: CASSLDKRERRGEQFF.

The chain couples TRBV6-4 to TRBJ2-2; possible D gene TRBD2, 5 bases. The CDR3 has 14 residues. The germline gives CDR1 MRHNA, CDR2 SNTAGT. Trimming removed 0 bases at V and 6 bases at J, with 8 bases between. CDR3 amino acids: CASSDSRRAGELFF. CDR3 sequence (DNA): TGTGCCAGCAGTGACTCGAGGCGGGCCGGGGAGCTGTTTTTT.

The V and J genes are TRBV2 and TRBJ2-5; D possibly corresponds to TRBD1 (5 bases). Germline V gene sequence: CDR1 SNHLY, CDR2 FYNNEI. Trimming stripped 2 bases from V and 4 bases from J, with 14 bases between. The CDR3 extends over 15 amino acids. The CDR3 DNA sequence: TGTGCCAGCAGTGAACCTTTTGGGGCCGTAGAGACCCAGTACTTC. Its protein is CASSEPFGAVETQYF.

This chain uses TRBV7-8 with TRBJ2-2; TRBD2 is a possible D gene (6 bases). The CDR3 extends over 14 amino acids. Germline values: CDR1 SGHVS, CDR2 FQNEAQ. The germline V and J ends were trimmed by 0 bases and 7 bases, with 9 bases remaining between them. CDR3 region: CASSLAGGYGELFF. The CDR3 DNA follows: TGTGCCAGCAGCTTAGCGGGGGGTTACGGGGAGCTGTTTTTT.